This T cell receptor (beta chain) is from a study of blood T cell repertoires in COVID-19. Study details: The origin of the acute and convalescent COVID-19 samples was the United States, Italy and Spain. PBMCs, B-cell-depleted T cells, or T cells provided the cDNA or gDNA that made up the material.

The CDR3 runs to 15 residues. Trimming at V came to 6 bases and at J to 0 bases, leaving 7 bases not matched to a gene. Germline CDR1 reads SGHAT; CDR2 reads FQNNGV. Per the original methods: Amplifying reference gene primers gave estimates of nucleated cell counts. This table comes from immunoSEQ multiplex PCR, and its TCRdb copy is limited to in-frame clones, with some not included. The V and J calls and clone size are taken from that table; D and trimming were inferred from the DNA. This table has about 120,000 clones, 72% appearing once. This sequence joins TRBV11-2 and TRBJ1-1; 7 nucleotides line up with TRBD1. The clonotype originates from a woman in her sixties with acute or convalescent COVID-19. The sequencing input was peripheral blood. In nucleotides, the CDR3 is TGTGCCAGCAGGAAAGGACAGGATGTGAACACTGAAGCTTTCTTT. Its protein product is CASRKGQDVNTEAFF.